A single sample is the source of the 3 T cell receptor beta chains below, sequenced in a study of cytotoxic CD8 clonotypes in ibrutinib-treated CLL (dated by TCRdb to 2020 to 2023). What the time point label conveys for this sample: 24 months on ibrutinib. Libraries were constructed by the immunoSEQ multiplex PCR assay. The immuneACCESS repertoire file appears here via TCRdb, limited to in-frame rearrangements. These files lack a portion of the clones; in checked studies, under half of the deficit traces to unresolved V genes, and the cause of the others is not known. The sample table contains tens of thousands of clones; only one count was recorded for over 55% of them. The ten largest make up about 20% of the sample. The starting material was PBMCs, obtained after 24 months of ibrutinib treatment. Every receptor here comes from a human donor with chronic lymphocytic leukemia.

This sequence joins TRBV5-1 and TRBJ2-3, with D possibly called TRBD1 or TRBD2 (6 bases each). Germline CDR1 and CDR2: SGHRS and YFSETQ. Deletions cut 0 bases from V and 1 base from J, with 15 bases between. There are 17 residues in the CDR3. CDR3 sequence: CASSLGIRGGGTDTQYF. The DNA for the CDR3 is TGCGCCAGCAGCTTGGGCATCAGGGGAGGTGGCACAGATACGCAGTATTTT.

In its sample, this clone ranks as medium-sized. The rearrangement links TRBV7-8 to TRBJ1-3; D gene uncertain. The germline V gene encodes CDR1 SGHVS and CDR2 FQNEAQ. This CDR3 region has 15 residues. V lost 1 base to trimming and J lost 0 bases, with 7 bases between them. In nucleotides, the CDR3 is TGTGCCAGCAGCTTAGTAGGCCACTCTGGAAACACCATATATTTT. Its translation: CASSLVGHSGNTIYF.

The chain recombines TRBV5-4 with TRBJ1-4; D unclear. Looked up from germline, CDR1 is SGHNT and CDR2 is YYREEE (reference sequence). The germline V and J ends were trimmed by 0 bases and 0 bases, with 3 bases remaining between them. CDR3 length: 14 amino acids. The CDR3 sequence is CASSLGATNEKLFF. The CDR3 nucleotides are TGTGCCAGCAGCTTGGGCGCAACTAATGAAAAACTGTTTTTT.